These 10 T cell receptor beta chains share one sample of origin, sequenced in a study of T cell clonotyping in hematopoietic cell transplantation. Here immunoSEQ multiplex PCR was the method, and the copy in TCRdb shows in-frame clones only, minus some. The sample has 7,000 to 10,000 clones; about three fifths are singletons. Sequenced material: peripheral blood mononuclear cells, taken 100 days after allogeneic stem cell transplant. All receptors derive from a male patient between 55 and 70 years old who had an allogeneic stem cell transplant from an unrelated donor, so the T cells may come from the graft donor. Some clones in this sample may be carry-over from other donors' samples.

V is TRBV18 and J is TRBJ1-1; unclear D gene. V gave up 1 base and J gave up 1 base, with 10 bases separating them. This CDR3 comprises 15 residues. CDR1 KGHSH and CDR2 LQKENI come from the germline V gene. CDR3 DNA: TGTGCCAGCTCACCACGTGGCACGGCGAACACTGAAGCTTTCTTT. This sequence encodes CASSPRGTANTEAFF.

V gene TRBV7-2 combines with J gene TRBJ2-7; tentatively, D is TRBD2 (7 bases). This CDR3 spans 16 amino acids. V lost 4 bases to trimming and J lost 4 bases, with 20 bases between them. Germline loops: CDR1 SGHTA, CDR2 FQGNSA. CDR3 amino acids: CASSYGRAGVRYEQYF. The DNA for the CDR3 is TGTGCCAGCAGCTATGGGAGGGCAGGGGTCCGGTACGAGCAGTACTTC.

The J gene is TRBJ2-5, the V gene TRBV11-2; no definite D call. Germline V gives CDR1 SGHAT, CDR2 FQNNGV. The length of the CDR3 is 12 residues. V was clipped by 4 bases and J by 1 base, with 4 bases between them. The CDR3, as DNA: TGTGCCAGCAGCTCCCTCCAAGAGACCCAGTACTTC. The encoded protein is CASSSLQETQYF.

The chain links TRBV5-6 to TRBJ1-2, with TRBD1 as a possible D gene (5 bases). The CDR3 has 16 residues. CDR1 and CDR2 from the germline V gene are SGHDT and YYEEEE. V dropped 0 bases and J dropped 4 bases, with 16 bases sitting between them. The CDR3 spells CASSLAGTGRTYGYTF. DNA for the CDR3: TGTGCCAGCAGCTTGGCCGGGACGGGACGGACCTATGGCTACACCTTC.

The gene calls are TRBV6-4 and TRBJ2-5; 7 positions match TRBD1. The germline gives CDR1 MRHNA, CDR2 SNTAGT. The CDR3 spans 15 residues. Losses at the gene ends were 3 bases for V and 5 bases for J; bases not matched to a gene: 9. CDR3 sequence reads: CASSEGAGGKETQYF. In DNA, the CDR3 is TGTGCCAGCAGTGAGGGGGCAGGGGGAAAGGAGACCCAGTACTTC.

V usage is TRBV27 and J usage is TRBJ2-5; TRBD1 or TRBD2 may be the D gene (6 bases each). CDR1 and CDR2 from the germline V gene are MNHEY and SMNVEV (reference sequence). This CDR3 is built from 15 residues. Trimming left V 4 bases short and J 2 bases short, with 14 bases between. CDR3 sequence (DNA): TGTGCCAGCAGTTACTGGGGGGCAGAACAAGAGACCCAGTACTTC. Translated: CASSYWGAEQETQYF.

The genes are TRBV6-6 and TRBJ2-6; unclear D gene. Germline CDR1 reads MNHNY; CDR2 reads SVGAGI (reference sequence). V lost 0 bases and J 0 bases, leaving 3 bases between the germline ends. The CDR3 contains 15 residues. The CDR3 spells CASSYSGSGANVLTF. The CDR3 bases are TGTGCCAGCAGTTACTCTGGCTCTGGGGCCAACGTCCTGACTTTC.

This rearrangement joins TRBV7-6 to TRBJ2-3, with 9 bases identical to TRBD2. V lost 1 base, J lost 3 bases, and 8 bases stayed unmatched. Germline V gene lookup returns CDR1 SGHVS and CDR2 FNYEAQ. This CDR3 comprises 17 residues. The CDR3 DNA is TGTGCCAGCAGCTTAGTAGGGCGGGGGGGCCGGACAGATACGCAGTATTTT. This gives the protein CASSLVGRGGRTDTQYF.

The CDR3 nucleotides read TGTGCCTGGAGTGTACTATCCGGCAGGAGCTCCTACGAGCAGTACTTC. It yields the protein CAWSVLSGRSSYEQYF. This chain links TRBV30 with TRBJ2-7; D ambiguous. Germline V gene sequence: CDR1 GTSNPN, CDR2 SVGIG (reference sequence). V lost 0 bases and J 0 bases, leaving 15 bases between the germline ends. The CDR3 sequence is 16 residues long.

The CDR3 coding sequence is TGTGCCAGCAGAGGGTCGGGGGCCTATGGCTACACCTTC. Translating gives CASRGSGAYGYTF. The V call is TRBV6-4, the J call TRBJ1-2, with a possible D match to TRBD1 (6 bases). This CDR3 spans 13 amino acids. V lost 6 bases and J lost 4, with 12 bases in between. Per the germline V gene, CDR1 is MRHNA and CDR2 is SNTAGT.